The 23 T cell receptor beta chains listed next were all sequenced from one sample in a study of T cells in Graves' hyperthyroidism and ophthalmopathy (dated 2019 in TCRdb). Receptors were amplified or captured by multiplex PCR. For sequencing, an Illumina HiSeq 2000 was employed. TCR beta CDR3 regions were amplified from RNA transcripts. The first round of RT-PCR for the TCR CDR3 was performed with the HTBI primer set and the Qiagen OneStep RT-PCR kit. In TCRdb, the public reads were trimmed at Q25 with fastp and aligned with MiXCR, with productive beta chains retained. Each CDR3 protein appears once, grouped with its most common genes and DNA. This sample gives under 300,000 distinct CDR3 sequences in total; 12% to 15% of them show up just once. The top ten hold 7.9% of the sample. Sequencing used blood. The receptors originated from a woman aged 40-49 years with Graves' hyperthyroidism.

There are a few counts of this clonotype. The chain combines TRBV3-1 with TRBJ2-6; 9 nucleotides line up with TRBD1. Trimming removed 2 bases from V and 0 bases from J; junction bases left unmatched: 5. The CDR3 covers 18 residues. Germline CDR1 is LGHDT and CDR2 is YNNKEL (reference sequence). The CDR3 here is CASSQPGDRASGANVLTF. The CDR3 DNA is TGTGCCAGCAGCCAACCCGGGGACAGGGCCTCTGGGGCCAACGTCCTGACTTTC.

This clonotype occurred a few times. J is TRBJ2-3 and V is TRBV6-2 or TRBV6-3; D is uncertain. CDR1 and CDR2 (germline): MNHEY, SVGEGT. Trimming shortened V by 7 bases and J by 1 base, and 9 bases separated the two germline ends. The CDR3 is made up of 13 amino acids. The CDR3 region has the DNA TGTGCCAGCACTTCCCTGCGCACAGATACGCAGTATTTT. Translating it yields CASTSLRTDTQYF.

A remark on this clonotype: Possible read error: a much larger clone is one base away. The CDR3 carries no conserved terminal phenylalanine or tryptophan, so it likely arises from a read error. The rearrangement uses TRBV11-2 and TRBJ1-4; D ambiguous. Trimming removed 3 bases at V and 2 bases at J, with 7 bases between. Looked up from germline, CDR1 is SGHAT and CDR2 is FQNNGV. The CDR3 is 14 residues long. CDR3 region: CASSLGSTNEKLFL. The DNA of the CDR3 is TGTGCCAGCAGCTTGGGGAGTACTAATGAAAAACTGTTTCTT.

The chain links TRBV5-1 to TRBJ2-1, with 8 nucleotides matching TRBD1. Trimming took 4 bases from V and 6 from J; bases not matched to a gene: 12. The CDR3 length is 16 residues. Germline CDR1 reads SGHRS; CDR2 reads YFSETQ. Here the CDR3 reads CASSLNGQGAGNEQFF. The CDR3 DNA sequence: TGCGCCAGCAGCCTCAACGGGCAGGGGGCAGGCAATGAGCAGTTCTTC.

This clonotype appeared many times. The chain couples TRBV27 to TRBJ2-1; D tentatively fits TRBD1 or TRBD2 (5 bases each). The CDR3 totals 14 residues. Deletions cut 4 bases from V and 2 bases from J, with 9 bases between. The germline V gene has CDR1 MNHEY and CDR2 SMNVEV (reference sequence). The CDR3 reads CASSWDGAYNEQFF. CDR3 DNA sequence: TGTGCCAGCAGTTGGGACGGAGCCTACAATGAGCAGTTCTTC.

This clonotype was recorded many times. This chain connects TRBV5-1 to TRBJ1-6, with 7 bases identical to TRBD1. V lost 3 bases, J lost 7 bases, and 4 bases stayed unmatched. CDR1 is SGHRS, CDR2 YFSETQ, per germline. This CDR3 contains 14 residues. The chain's CDR3 is CASSSGQQNSPLHF. The CDR3 DNA sequence: TGCGCCAGCAGCTCGGGACAGCAAAATTCACCCCTCCACTTT. The full variable domain, in which reference TRBV5-1 and TRBJ1-6 provide the parts outside the CDR3, is KAGVTQTPRYLIKTRGQQVTLSCSPISGHRSVSWYQQTPGQGLQFLFEYFSETQRNKGNFPGRFSGRQFSNSRSEMNVSTLELGDSALYLCASSSGQQNSPLHFGNGTRLTVT.

This clonotype was counted many times. V is TRBV7-8 and J is TRBJ2-3; no firm D call. The CDR3 consists of 15 residues. CDR1 and CDR2 from the germline V gene are SGHVS and FQNEAQ. V dropped 1 base and J dropped 7 bases, with 15 bases sitting between them. This CDR3 reads CASSLETTNSNTQYF. The CDR3 DNA reads TGTGCCAGCAGCTTAGAGACGACGAATTCGAATACGCAGTATTTT.

On this clonotype: It may be a read error: a sequence one base away is much more abundant. The chain links TRBV19 to TRBJ1-5; D is undetermined. CDR1 and CDR2 (germline): LNHDA, SQIVND (reference sequence). The CDR3 extends over 12 amino acids. This CDR3 reads CATNRSNRPQHF. The CDR3 DNA follows: TGTGCCACCAATCGTAGCAATCGGCCCCAGCATTTT. The full variable domain, rest sourced from reference TRBV19 and TRBJ1-5, is DGGITQSPKYLFRKEGQNVTLSCEQNLNHDAMYWYRQDPGQGLRLIYYSQIVNDFQKGDIAEGYSVSREKKESFPLTVTSAQKNPTAFYLCATNRSNRPQHFGDGTRLSIL.

This clonotype was seen at least ten times. The rearrangement links TRBV9 to TRBJ2-1; D possibly corresponds to TRBD1 (5 bases). Trimming removed 3 bases from V and 6 bases from J, with 7 bases in between. Germline V CDR1 and CDR2: SGDLS, YYNGEE. The CDR3 runs 12 residues. CDR3 DNA: TGTGCCAGCAGCGGAGACAGCAATGAGCAGTTCTTC. As protein: CASSGDSNEQFF.

This clonotype was counted at least ten times. This sequence joins TRBV11-2 and TRBJ2-5, with D unclear. The CDR3 is 14 residues long. Germline V gene data show CDR1 as SGHAT and CDR2 as FQNNGV. Deletions cut 5 bases from V and 0 bases from J, with 10 bases between. The CDR3 protein is CASSPGRDQETQYF. CDR3 nucleotides: TGTGCCAGCAGCCCAGGACGGGACCAAGAGACCCAGTACTTC.

This clonotype was recorded many times. The rearrangement joins TRBV5-1 to TRBJ2-3; the D gene is possibly TRBD2 (6 bases). The V gene lost 0 bases and the J gene lost 4 bases, with 12 bases spanning the gap. Germline CDR1 and CDR2: SGHRS and YFSETQ. This CDR3 has 15 residues. The CDR3 bases are TGCGCCAGCAGCTTGGAGGGACTCCCCGCAGATACGCAGTATTTT. Amino acids: CASSLEGLPADTQYF.

This clonotype appeared once. This chain uses TRBV6-1 with TRBJ1-5; 8 bases agree with TRBD1. The CDR3 contains 14 residues. Germline V lookup: CDR1 MNHNS, CDR2 SASEGT. Trimming cost V 10 bases and J 2 bases; bases outside gene matches: 7. CDR3 region: CATLTGEGNQPQHF. DNA for the CDR3: TGTGCCACCCTGACAGGGGAGGGCAATCAGCCCCAGCATTTT.

This clonotype was detected many times. This chain connects TRBV28 to TRBJ1-1; TRBD1 aligns across 7 bases. The CDR3 runs to 12 residues. V shed 3 bases, J shed 7 bases, and the junction held 2 bases outside the gene matches. Germline V gene sequence: CDR1 MDHEN, CDR2 SYDVKM. For the CDR3, the DNA is TGTGCCAGCAGTTTTAACAGGGGTGAAGCTTTCTTT. Protein sequence: CASSFNRGEAFF.

The rearrangement joins TRBV20-1 to TRBJ2-2, with a weak D call TRBD2 (5 bases). Trimming took off 4 bases at V and 4 bases at J, with 16 bases between the two ends. Germline CDR1 DFQATT, CDR2 SNEGSKA (reference sequence). CDR3 length: 15 amino acids. CDR3 nucleotides: TGCAGTGCTAATAAGCGGCCCGCGACCACCGGGGAGCTGTTTTTT. Amino acids: CSANKRPATTGELFF.

This clonotype has at least ten counts. The chain combines TRBV7-8 with TRBJ2-5; no definite D call. The CDR3 covers 16 residues. With 2 bases removed from V and 5 bases from J, the gap between germline ends came to 18 bases. Germline loops: CDR1 SGHVS, CDR2 FQNEAQ. The DNA of the CDR3 is TGTGCCAGCAGCTTAACGGACGGTCAGGCCCTGGAGACCCAGTACTTC. Translated: CASSLTDGQALETQYF.

This clonotype was recorded at least ten times. The CDR3 region has the DNA TGTGCCAGCAGTGATGCGAGCAACAATCAGCCCCAGCATTTT. Protein sequence: CASSDASNNQPQHF. The chain couples TRBV2 to TRBJ1-5; D is undetermined. V was cut by 3 bases and J by 3 bases, with 9 bases left in between. Germline lookup yields CDR1 SNHLY and CDR2 FYNNEI. CDR3 length equals 14 residues.

The chain employs TRBV6-2 or TRBV6-3 and TRBJ2-7; 10 bases are a match to TRBD2. CDR1 is MNHEY, CDR2 SVGEGT, per germline. The CDR3 is made up of 18 amino acids. With V trimmed by 3 bases and J by 3 bases, 14 bases remained unmatched. The DNA for the CDR3 is TGTGCCAGCAGTTATCCTCTAGCGGGAGATATTTCAGTCTACGAGCAGTACTTC. This gives the protein CASSYPLAGDISVYEQYF.

This rearrangement joins TRBV7-9 to TRBJ2-1; TRBD2 matches 9 bases. This CDR3 is 15 amino acids long. Trimming at V came to 0 bases and at J to 9 bases, leaving 6 bases not matched to a gene. Germline V gene data show CDR1 as SEHNR and CDR2 as FQNEAQ (reference sequence). CDR3 DNA: TGTGCCAGCAGCTTAGCGGCGGGAGGGCAGGGTGAGCAGTTCTTC. This encodes CASSLAAGGQGEQFF.

This clonotype was observed many times. The chain has TRBV14 and TRBJ2-7; D is ambiguous. Trimming took off 0 bases at V and 5 bases at J, with 2 bases between the two ends. Germline assignment: CDR1 SGHDN and CDR2 FVKESK. This CDR3 has 11 residues. The CDR3 DNA reads as TGTGCCAGCAGCCAAGAGGACGAGCAGTACTTC. Its translation is CASSQEDEQYF.

V and J are TRBV7-2 and TRBJ1-5; D perhaps matches TRBD1 (6 bases). Between the trimmed V and J ends, which lost 0 bases and 3 bases, there was a span of 15 bases. This CDR3 spans 17 amino acids. Looked up from germline, CDR1 is SGHTA and CDR2 is FQGNSA. The CDR3 reads CASSLAQGYWNNQPQHF. CDR3 bases: TGTGCCAGCAGCTTAGCGCAGGGGTATTGGAACAATCAGCCCCAGCATTTT.

This clonotype has ten or more counts. The chain joins TRBV7-2 to TRBJ2-3; D may correspond to TRBD1 or TRBD2 (6 bases each). With 4 bases removed from V and 9 bases from J, the gap between germline ends came to 14 bases. Germline loops: CDR1 SGHTA, CDR2 FQGNSA. This CDR3 is built from 13 residues. CDR3 in amino acids: CASSSAAGTTQYF. The CDR3 nucleotides are TGTGCCAGCAGCTCGGCCGCGGGGACAACGCAGTATTTT.

This clonotype has a count of ten or more. The rearrangement joins TRBV4-1 to TRBJ1-2; D is undetermined. Germline values: CDR1 MGHRA, CDR2 YSYEKL. The CDR3 is 13 amino acids. Trimming stripped 3 bases from V and 3 bases from J, with 8 bases between. DNA of the CDR3: TGCGCCAGCAGCCAGAGACATGACTATGGCTACACCTTC. Its translation: CASSQRHDYGYTF.

In this sample, this clonotype turned up many times. This chain joins TRBV3-1 and TRBJ1-2; D uncertain. CDR3 size: 11 residues. Germline V gives CDR1 LGHDT, CDR2 YNNKEL (reference sequence). Deletions cut 3 bases from V and 5 bases from J, with 4 bases between. CDR3 residues: CASSQAYGYTF. As DNA, the CDR3 is TGTGCCAGCAGCCAGGCATATGGCTACACCTTC.